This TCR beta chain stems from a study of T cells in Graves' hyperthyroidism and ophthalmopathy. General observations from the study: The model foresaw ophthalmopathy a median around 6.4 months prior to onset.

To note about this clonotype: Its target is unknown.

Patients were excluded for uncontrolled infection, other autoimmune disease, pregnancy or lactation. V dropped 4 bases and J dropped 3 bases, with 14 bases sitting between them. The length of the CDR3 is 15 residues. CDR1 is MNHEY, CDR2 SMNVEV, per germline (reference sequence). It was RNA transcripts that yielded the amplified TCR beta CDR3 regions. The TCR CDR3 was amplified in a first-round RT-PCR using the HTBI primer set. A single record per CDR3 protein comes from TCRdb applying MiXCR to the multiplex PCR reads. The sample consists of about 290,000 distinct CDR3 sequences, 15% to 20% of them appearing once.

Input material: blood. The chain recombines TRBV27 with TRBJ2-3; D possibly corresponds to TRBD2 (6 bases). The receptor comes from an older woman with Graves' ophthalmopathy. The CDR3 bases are TGTGCCAGCAGTTCAATCGGGAGTTTGACAGATACGCAGTATTTT. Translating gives CASSSIGSLTDTQYF.